Detailed here is one T cell receptor (beta chain). Its antigen is unidentified. Other DNA sequences in this sample translate to the same CDR3. J gave up 3 bases and V 2 bases, and 4 bases lay outside the gene matches. The CDR3 loop spans 14 amino acids. Germline CDR1 MNHEY, CDR2 SVGAGI. Donors included only healthy HIV-negative adults lacking recent acute infections or vaccinations. The data belong to a study of shared clonotypes between healthy human individuals. General observations from the study: For naive CD4 cells, approximately 4.8% of clonotypes were shared across several donors.

Here immunoSEQ multiplex PCR was the method, and the copy in TCRdb shows in-frame clones only, minus some. This table holds under 2,500,000 clones, approximately 95% found once. Sequencing used naive CD4+ T cells sorted from blood. Indicated subset: CD45RA+ positively selected. The sequence was collected from a man aged 18 to 29 in good health. The chain joins TRBV6-5 to TRBJ2-7, with 7 bases aligning to TRBD1. The CDR3: CASSYRGLGYEQYF. The CDR3 DNA follows: TGTGCCAGCAGTTACAGGGGGCTGGGCTACGAGCAGTACTTC.